The 16 T cell receptor beta chains given below trace back to one sample, sequenced in a study of blood T cell repertoires in COVID-19. Profiling relied on immunoSEQ multiplex PCR, and the TCRdb table lists in-frame clones only, not all of them. The sample lists some 250,000 clones, around 90% occurring once. Sequencing was carried out using peripheral blood. Every receptor here comes from a woman between 55 and 75 years old with COVID-19, enrolled during active disease.

The V and J genes are TRBV7-2 and TRBJ2-7; perhaps TRBD2 as D (6 bases). The CDR3 runs to 15 residues. Germline V gene sequence: CDR1 SGHTA, CDR2 FQGNSA. Trimming left V 5 bases short and J 0 bases short, with 14 bases between. CDR3 DNA: TGTGCCAGCAGCCCCGGAGGAGGGAGCTCCTACGAGCAGTACTTC. Protein sequence: CASSPGGGSSYEQYF. The whole variable domain, filled in from reference TRBV7-2 and TRBJ2-7, reads GAGVSQSPSNKVTEKGKDVELRCDPISGHTALYWYRQSLGQGLEFLIYFQGNSAPDKSGLPSDRFSAERTGGSVSTLTIQRTQQEDSAVYLCASSPGGGSSYEQYFGPGTRLTVT.

The J gene is TRBJ1-1, the V gene TRBV3-1 (or the pseudogene TRBV3-2), with D possibly being TRBD1 (6 bases). Looked up from germline, CDR1 is LGHDT and CDR2 is YNNKEL (reference sequence). Trimming cost V 7 bases and J 1 base, with 25 bases left between them. This CDR3 contains 18 residues. The CDR3 sequence: CASTGKRKTGTPNTEAFF. CDR3 nucleotide sequence: TGTGCCAGCACCGGAAAAAGAAAGACCGGGACACCGAACACTGAAGCTTTCTTT.

This chain links TRBV11-2 with TRBJ2-1; D perhaps matches TRBD1 (7 bases). CDR1 is SGHAT, CDR2 FQNNGV, per germline. Deletions cut 5 bases from V and 8 bases from J, with 22 bases between. This CDR3 comprises 16 residues. This CDR3 reads CASSLRWRDQGDEQFF. CDR3 DNA: TGTGCCAGCAGCCTAAGGTGGCGGGACCAGGGGGATGAGCAGTTCTTC.

This chain uses TRBV2 with TRBJ2-3, with TRBD1 matching 9 bases. The CDR3 contains 16 residues. J gave up 1 base and V 4 bases, and 6 bases lay outside the gene matches. Germline CDR1 is SNHLY and CDR2 is FYNNEI. The CDR3 here is CASSVDRGYGTDTQYF. The DNA for the CDR3 is TGTGCCAGCAGTGTGGACAGGGGTTATGGCACAGATACGCAGTATTTT.

The chain combines TRBV6-2 or TRBV6-3 with TRBJ2-1; D not resolved. This CDR3 is built from 13 residues. Germline CDR1 reads MNHEY; CDR2 reads SVGEGT. V shed 0 bases and J shed 4 bases, with 4 bases lying between them. The CDR3: CASSYSSYNEQFF. The DNA of the CDR3 is TGTGCCAGCAGTTACTCGTCTTACAATGAGCAGTTCTTC.

This chain connects TRBV3-1 (or the pseudogene TRBV3-2) to TRBJ1-1, with 7 nucleotides matching TRBD1. The CDR3 extends over 15 amino acids. Trimming cost V 4 bases and J 1 base; bases outside gene matches: 6. Germline-derived CDR1 and CDR2 are LGHDT and YNNKEL (reference sequence). CDR3: CASSPRTGPNTEAFF. The CDR3 DNA follows: TGTGCCAGCAGCCCGAGGACAGGCCCGAACACTGAAGCTTTCTTT.

The chain has TRBV9 and TRBJ2-7, with D perhaps matching TRBD1 (5 bases). V lost 0 bases and J lost 6, with 10 bases in between. Germline assignment: CDR1 SGDLS and CDR2 YYNGEE. This CDR3 comprises 13 residues. The CDR3 region is CASSVDGRAEQYF. The DNA for the CDR3 is TGTGCCAGCAGCGTAGATGGCAGGGCCGAGCAGTACTTC.

The chain joins TRBV30 to TRBJ1-5, with D perhaps matching TRBD1 (5 bases). This CDR3 has 14 amino acids. The V end lost 2 bases, the J end lost 2 bases, and 10 bases lay between the germline ends. Germline values: CDR1 GTSNPN, CDR2 SVGIG (reference sequence). CDR3 amino acids: CAWSSGMGNQPQHF. The CDR3 DNA reads as TGTGCCTGGAGTTCAGGGATGGGCAATCAGCCCCAGCATTTT.

The chain recombines TRBV7-7 with TRBJ2-3; 9 bases match TRBD2. The CDR3 has 16 amino acids. The germline V gene encodes CDR1 SSHAT and CDR2 FNYEAQ (reference sequence). Unmatched junction bases numbered 12, after V lost 4 bases and J lost 7 bases. CDR3: CASSSSGLAGRNTQYF. CDR3 bases: TGTGCCAGCAGCTCCTCGGGGCTAGCGGGAAGGAATACGCAGTATTTT.

This sequence joins TRBV6-5 and TRBJ2-7; 12 bases are a match to TRBD2. V gave up 6 bases and J gave up 9 bases; unmatched junction bases: 6. CDR3 length: 13 amino acids. The germline V gene encodes CDR1 MNHEY and CDR2 SVGAGI. The CDR3 DNA follows: TGTGCCAGCAGCAACGGACTAGCGGGATGGCAGTACTTC. Its translation is CASSNGLAGWQYF.

This clone was counted a single time. CDR3 nucleotides: TGTGCCAGTAGTATTTCACAGGGGGTTGGCGGGGAGCTGTTTTTT. As protein: CASSISQGVGGELFF. This chain uses TRBV19 with TRBJ2-2; 8 positions match TRBD1. The CDR3 is made up of 15 amino acids. CDR1 LNHDA and CDR2 SQIVND come from the germline V gene (reference sequence). J was trimmed by 7 bases and V by 3 bases; bases with no gene match: 7.

The chain is built from TRBV5-1 and TRBJ2-7; weak D call: TRBD2 (6 bases). Deletions cut 0 bases from V and 0 bases from J, with 7 bases between. The CDR3 loop spans 14 amino acids. Germline V gene data show CDR1 as SGHRS and CDR2 as YFSETQ. The CDR3 is CASSLDGSSYEQYF. CDR3 nucleotides: TGCGCCAGCAGCTTGGACGGGAGCTCCTACGAGCAGTACTTC. Supplemented by reference TRBV5-1 and TRBJ2-7, the full variable domain reads KAGVTQTPRYLIKTRGQQVTLSCSPISGHRSVSWYQQTPGQGLQFLFEYFSETQRNKGNFPGRFSGRQFSNSRSEMNVSTLELGDSALYLCASSLDGSSYEQYFGPGTRLTVT.

The J gene is TRBJ2-3, the V gene TRBV9; D possibly corresponds to TRBD1 (5 bases). Germline CDR1 SGDLS, CDR2 YYNGEE. The V end was cut by 0 bases, the J end by 0 bases, with 11 bases between. CDR3 length: 16 amino acids. CDR3 DNA: TGTGCCAGCAGCGTAGTAGGGGCGCCCAGCACAGATACGCAGTATTTT. It yields the protein CASSVVGAPSTDTQYF.

The chain combines TRBV6-6 with TRBJ2-7; 9 nucleotides align to TRBD2. V lost 10 bases and J lost 6; bases outside the gene matches: 16. The CDR3 runs 15 residues. The germline V gene encodes CDR1 MNHNY and CDR2 SVGAGI (reference sequence). The CDR3 DNA is TGTGCCATCCGTAGCGGGAGCCCCCGGGGCGCCGAGCAGTACTTC. Its protein product is CAIRSGSPRGAEQYF.

This clone was observed a few times. The chain uses TRBV5-1 and TRBJ1-3; D is unresolved. Germline loops: CDR1 SGHRS, CDR2 YFSETQ. Trimming took 0 bases from V and 2 from J, leaving 6 bases between them. The length of the CDR3 is 14 residues. The CDR3 region is CASSLGVTGNTIYF. The DNA of the CDR3 is TGCGCCAGCAGCTTGGGCGTAACTGGAAACACCATATATTTT.

This chain links TRBV5-6 with TRBJ1-6, with TRBD1 as a possible D gene (6 bases). Germline V gene lookup returns CDR1 SGHDT and CDR2 YYEEEE. This CDR3 has 18 residues. The V and J ends lost 10 bases and 0 bases respectively, with 23 bases between them. The CDR3 loop reads CARRWGGAASSYNSPLHF. The CDR3 DNA reads as TGTGCCCGCCGCTGGGGGGGGGCCGCGAGCTCCTATAATTCACCCCTCCACTTT.